Below are 29 T cell receptor beta chains sequenced from a single sample in a study of regulatory T cells in long-lasting Graves disease. Combining iRepertoire HTBI primers with Arm-PCR of CDR3 regions, the authors built TCR beta libraries. TCRdb reanalysed the multiplex PCR reads using MiXCR and keeps one entry per CDR3 protein. Of about 400,000 distinct CDR3 sequences in the sample, roughly 16% were seen once. Time point noted: newly diagnosed GD, antithyroid drugs for less than 3 months. RNA extracted from PBMCs served as the sequencing template. Sequencing was performed on peripheral blood mononuclear cells (PBMCs), taken at new diagnosis, from a patient treated with antithyroid drugs. The source of these receptors is a female donor with Graves disease.

This clonotype has at least ten counts. V usage is TRBV7-2 and J usage is TRBJ2-1; a weak D match, TRBD2 (6 bases). This CDR3 contains 14 residues. Germline CDR1 reads SGHTA; CDR2 reads FQGNSA. Trimming removed 5 bases at V and 4 bases at J, with 12 bases between. CDR3 residues: CASSRRRGYNEQFF. In nucleotides, the CDR3 is TGTGCCAGCAGCCGCAGGCGGGGTTACAATGAGCAGTTCTTC.

This clonotype was picked up one time. The rearrangement uses TRBV6-2 or TRBV6-3 and TRBJ2-7, with D perhaps assigned TRBD1 or TRBD2 (5 bases each). V dropped 7 bases and J dropped 5 bases, with 15 bases sitting between them. Germline V gene lookup returns CDR1 MNHEY and CDR2 SVGEGT. This CDR3 has 13 amino acids. CDR3 nucleotide sequence: TGTGCCAGCAAGCAAACAGGAGGTAACGAGCAGTACTTC. It is translated as CASKQTGGNEQYF.

This clonotype was found many times. The V and J genes are TRBV30 and TRBJ2-7, with TRBD1 matching over 8 bases. This CDR3 has 13 amino acids. From germline, CDR1 is GTSNPN and CDR2 SVGIG (reference sequence). The CDR3: CAHLPGQGYEQYF. Here the CDR3 DNA reads TGTGCACACCTTCCCGGACAGGGCTACGAGCAGTACTTC.

Note on this clonotype: It may be a read error: a sequence one base away is much more abundant. CDR3 nucleotide sequence: TGTGCTAGTGGTTTCCCGCCAGGACAGGGCGTTGTGTACGAGCAGTTCTTC. Residues: CASGFPPGQGVVYEQFF. The V and J genes are TRBV12-5 and TRBJ2-5; TRBD1 matches 8 bases. The DNA end is more similar to TRBJ2-1, so the J call may be wrong. Germline V CDR1 and CDR2: LGHNT, FRNRAP. The CDR3 loop spans 17 amino acids.

J is TRBJ2-5 and V is TRBV24-1, with TRBD2 matching 13 bases. The CDR3 is 17 residues long. The J segment lost 4 bases and the V segment lost 3 bases, leaving 7 bases of the junction unmatched. Germline CDR1 is KGHDR and CDR2 is SFDVKD. The CDR3 coding sequence is TGTGCCACCAGTGATACGAGGACTAGCGGGGGACCAGAGACCCAGTACTTC. Its translation is CATSDTRTSGGPETQYF.

This clonotype came up many times. This rearrangement joins TRBV10-3 to TRBJ1-1; no reliable D call. The CDR3 is 13 amino acids. Germline V lookup: CDR1 ENHRY, CDR2 SYGVKD. V shed 8 bases and J shed 1 base, with 11 bases lying between them. The CDR3 region has the DNA TGTGCCATCTCTTTACAGAAGAACACTGAAGCTTTCTTT. Encoded protein: CAISLQKNTEAFF.

This clonotype was detected many times. The rearrangement joins TRBV2 to TRBJ1-2; unclear D gene. Looked up from germline, CDR1 is SNHLY and CDR2 is FYNNEI. Trimming took 1 base from V and 6 from J, leaving 12 bases between them. This CDR3 has 14 residues. CDR3 DNA sequence: TGTGCCAGCAGTGAAGAGGCGATATCTCATGGCTACACCTTC. This gives the protein CASSEEAISHGYTF.

This clonotype occurred a few times. This may be a read error: a much more frequent sequence differs by one nucleotide. V gene TRBV28 combines with J gene TRBJ2-7; 8 bases agree with TRBD1. Germline V lookup: CDR1 MDHEN, CDR2 SYDVKM. Trimming removed 4 bases from V and 7 bases from J; junction bases left unmatched: 12. The CDR3 consists of 15 residues. CDR3 sequence: CASSSTGQVHNEQYF. In nucleotides, the CDR3 is TGTGCCAGCAGTTCGACGGGACAGGTGCACAATGAGCAGTACTTC. Variable domain in full (rest from reference TRBV28 and TRBJ2-7): DVKVTQSSRYLVKRTGEKVFLECVQDMDHENMFWYRQDPGLGLRLIYFSYDVKMKEKGDIPEGYSVSREKKERFSLILESASTNQTSMYLCASSSTGQVHNEQYFGPGTRLTVT.

This clonotype was recorded at least ten times. This chain joins TRBV7-2 and TRBJ2-3; no clear D. V lost 6 bases to trimming and J lost 2 bases, with 18 bases between them. Looked up from germline, CDR1 is SGHTA and CDR2 is FQGNSA. There are 16 residues in the CDR3. The CDR3 sequence: CASSQSAADATDTQYF. CDR3 sequence (DNA): TGTGCCAGCAGTCAAAGCGCGGCGGACGCCACAGATACGCAGTATTTT.

This clonotype was counted many times. This sequence joins TRBV7-6 and TRBJ2-1; 7 bases are shared with TRBD2. Losses at the gene ends were 6 bases for V and 4 bases for J; bases not matched to a gene: 3. The CDR3 spans 13 residues. The germline CDR1 and CDR2 sequences are SGHVS and FNYEAQ. CDR3 DNA sequence: TGTGCCAGCAGGGGAGGGAGGTACAATGAGCAGTTCTTC. Its protein is CASRGGRYNEQFF.

This clonotype has ten or more counts. CDR3 sequence: CASSHRNLNTEAFF. The CDR3 nucleotides are TGCGCCAGCAGCCATCGAAACCTGAACACTGAAGCTTTCTTT. This chain uses TRBV4-1 with TRBJ1-1, with D uncertain. Germline V gene sequence: CDR1 MGHRA, CDR2 YSYEKL. The CDR3 contains 14 residues. V lost 3 bases to trimming and J lost 0 bases, with 8 bases between them.

This clonotype was picked up many times. This chain connects TRBV5-6 to TRBJ2-5; perhaps TRBD1 as D (5 bases). The germline V gene encodes CDR1 SGHDT and CDR2 YYEEEE. The ends were cut back, 4 bases at V and 4 bases at J, with 17 bases in the middle. The CDR3 consists of 15 residues. Here the CDR3 DNA reads TGTGCCAGCAGCCCTTGGACATTTGCTTTAGAGACCCAGTACTTC. Protein product: CASSPWTFALETQYF.

The table lists this clonotype with many counts. The rearrangement joins TRBV7-9 to TRBJ1-2; possible D gene TRBD1, 6 bases. In germline, CDR1 is SEHNR, CDR2 FQNEAQ (reference sequence). CDR3 length: 14 residues. Trimming cost V 5 bases and J 4 bases, with 14 bases left between them. CDR3 residues: CASSRTAPGYGYTF. Written as DNA, the CDR3 is TGTGCCAGCAGCCGGACAGCGCCCGGCTATGGCTACACCTTC.

This clonotype was seen at least ten times. The rearrangement joins TRBV24-1 to TRBJ2-3; D could derive from TRBD1 or TRBD2 (5 bases each). CDR3 length equals 15 residues. V lost 0 bases, J lost 2 bases, and 8 bases lay in between. The germline CDR1 and CDR2 sequences are KGHDR and SFDVKD. CDR3 loop: CATSDLRGDTDTQYF. The CDR3 DNA sequence: TGTGCCACCAGTGATTTGAGAGGGGACACAGATACGCAGTATTTT.

This chain joins TRBV13 and TRBJ2-3; TRBD2 matches at 10 bases. The CDR3 has 18 residues. V trimming: 2 bases; J trimming: 1 base; junction bases outside the gene matches: 9. Germline assignment: CDR1 PRHDT and CDR2 FYEKMQ (reference sequence). CDR3 loop: CASSLFGSGTSGTDTQYF. Written as DNA, the CDR3 is TGTGCCAGCAGCTTATTTGGCTCTGGGACTAGCGGCACAGATACGCAGTATTTT.

This clonotype has at least ten counts. V and J are TRBV12-3 or TRBV12-4 and TRBJ1-6; D not certain. CDR3 length equals 15 residues. V lost 2 bases, J lost 9 bases, and 14 bases lay in between. CDR3 region: CASSLPNTWGSPLHF. CDR3 sequence (DNA): TGTGCCAGCAGTTTACCGAATACCTGGGGTTCACCCCTCCACTTT.

Worth noting for this clonotype: This CDR3 is missing its conserved last phenylalanine or tryptophan, likely due to a read error. The chain links TRBV3-1 to TRBJ2-7; no firm D call. Trimming left V 2 bases short and J 3 bases short, with 14 bases between. Germline V gene sequence: CDR1 LGHDT, CDR2 YNNKEL (reference sequence). CDR3 length: 15 amino acids. CDR3 bases: TGTGCCAGCAGCCAATACATGCTTGGGGACTACGAGCAGTACCTC. Its translation is CASSQYMLGDYEQYL.

This clonotype was detected only a few times. The chain joins TRBV30 to TRBJ1-6; D possibly corresponds to TRBD1 (6 bases). This CDR3 is 17 amino acids long. V lost 1 base and J lost 0, with 13 bases in between. Per germline, CDR1 GTSNPN and CDR2 SVGIG (reference sequence). The CDR3 DNA reads TGTGCCTGGAGTGACACAGGGAAAAGCTCCTATAATTCACCCCTCCACTTT. Its translation: CAWSDTGKSSYNSPLHF.

This clonotype has at least ten counts. The chain carries TRBV7-9 and TRBJ1-1; possible D gene TRBD1, 6 bases. V was shortened by 2 bases and J by 8 bases, with 18 bases between the two germline ends. Germline V gene sequence: CDR1 SEHNR, CDR2 FQNEAQ (reference sequence). The length of the CDR3 is 15 residues. CDR3 sequence: CASSLSSFGQPEAFF. The CDR3 DNA reads TGTGCCAGCAGCTTATCTAGCTTTGGACAGCCAGAAGCTTTCTTT. The full variable domain, completed using reference TRBV7-9 and TRBJ1-1, is DTGVSQNPRHKITKRGQNVTFRCDPISEHNRLYWYRQTLGQGPEFLTYFQNEAQLEKSRLLSDRFSAERPKGSFSTLEIQRTEQGDSAMYLCASSLSSFGQPEAFFGQGTRLTVV.

V is TRBV7-3 and J is TRBJ2-1; no clear D gene. Germline CDR1 reads SGHTA; CDR2 reads FQGTGA. The V and J ends lost 0 bases and 8 bases respectively, with 11 bases between them. There are 14 residues in the CDR3. CDR3: CASSLTGYSDEQFF. For the CDR3, the DNA is TGTGCCAGCAGCTTAACAGGGTATTCGGATGAGCAGTTCTTC.

This clonotype was found many times. The chain has TRBV12-5 and TRBJ2-2; D is perhaps TRBD1 or TRBD2 (6 bases each). This CDR3 is 16 amino acids long. V dropped 3 bases and J dropped 6 bases, with 17 bases sitting between them. Germline V CDR1 and CDR2: LGHNT, FRNRAP. The CDR3 coding sequence is TGTGCTAGTGGTTTTAGGGAGGCAGGGGCGTCCGGGGAGCTGTTTTTT. Its translation is CASGFREAGASGELFF.

This clonotype was observed many times. Germline and junction disagree at one end, which may indicate a read error. V gene TRBV5-1 combines with J gene TRBJ1-5; 10 nucleotides match TRBD1. The CDR3 consists of 14 residues. The V gene's germline CDR1 is SGHRS and CDR2 YFSETQ. The CDR3 sequence is CASSFGTGAQPQHF. In DNA, the CDR3 is TGTGCCAGCAGCTTTGGGACAGGGGCTCAGCCCCAGCATTTT. The full variable domain, rest sourced from reference TRBV5-1 and TRBJ1-5, is KAGVTQTPRYLIKTRGQQVTLSCSPISGHRSVSWYQQTPGQGLQFLFEYFSETQRNKGNFPGRFSGRQFSNSRSEMNVSTLELGDSALYLCASSFGTGAQPQHFGDGTRLSIL.

This clonotype occurred many times. The J gene is TRBJ2-7, the V gene TRBV28; D may be TRBD2 (6 bases). The V and J ends lost 6 bases and 2 bases respectively, with 14 bases between them. Germline CDR1 and CDR2: MDHEN and SYDVKM. There are 14 residues in the CDR3. This CDR3 reads CASSRRDWAYEQYF. CDR3 nucleotide sequence: TGTGCCAGCAGCCGTCGGGACTGGGCCTACGAGCAGTACTTC.

This clonotype showed up many times. The chain has TRBV7-6 and TRBJ1-1; D is unresolved. This CDR3 contains 11 residues. CDR1 is SGHVS and CDR2 is FNYEAQ in the germline V gene. Trimming removed 4 bases at V and 11 bases at J, with 11 bases between. CDR3 DNA: TGTGCCAGCAGCTCTAGTGGATTGGCTTTCTTT. Protein product: CASSSSGLAFF.

This clonotype has ten or more counts. The chain has TRBV28 and TRBJ1-5, with 7 bases matching TRBD1. Germline V lookup: CDR1 MDHEN, CDR2 SYDVKM. Losses at the gene ends were 2 bases for V and 0 bases for J; bases not matched to a gene: 16. This CDR3 is 20 amino acids long. CDR3 residues: CASSLTLGGTGLFSNQPQHF. DNA of the CDR3: TGTGCCAGCAGTTTAACCCTAGGGGGCACGGGCCTGTTTAGCAATCAGCCCCAGCATTTT.

This clonotype has a handful of counts. The CDR3 protein is CASSFGKNIQYF. The CDR3 DNA sequence: TGTGCCAGCAGCTTCGGCAAAAACATTCAGTACTTC. The chain links TRBV7-2 to TRBJ2-4, with D unresolved. The CDR3 loop spans 12 amino acids. Trimming removed 3 bases at V and 3 bases at J, with 3 bases between. CDR1 SGHTA and CDR2 FQGNSA come from the germline V gene. The entire variable domain, with the rest obtained from reference TRBV7-2 and TRBJ2-4, is as follows: GAGVSQSPSNKVTEKGKDVELRCDPISGHTALYWYRQSLGQGLEFLIYFQGNSAPDKSGLPSDRFSAERTGGSVSTLTIQRTQQEDSAVYLCASSFGKNIQYFGAGTRLSVL.

Only a few counts were recorded for this clonotype. The J gene is TRBJ2-2, the V gene TRBV6-1; 9 bases map to TRBD1. This CDR3 is built from 17 residues. The germline V gene encodes CDR1 MNHNS and CDR2 SASEGT. Losses at the gene ends were 6 bases for V and 4 bases for J; bases not matched to a gene: 12. CDR3: CASSYGGNRGRTGELFF. For the CDR3, the DNA is TGTGCCAGCAGCTACGGAGGGAACAGGGGGCGCACCGGGGAGCTGTTTTTT.

This clonotype was detected many times. The chain has TRBV6-2 or TRBV6-3 and TRBJ2-1; D not resolved. Germline-derived CDR1 and CDR2 are MNHEY and SVGEGT. Between the trimmed V and J ends, which lost 2 bases and 7 bases, there was a span of 9 bases. The CDR3 runs to 13 residues. The CDR3 loop reads CASSYTWRNEQFF. Here the CDR3 DNA reads TGTGCCAGCAGTTACACCTGGAGAAATGAGCAGTTCTTC.

This clonotype was counted ten times or more. The chain couples TRBV6-2 or TRBV6-3 to TRBJ2-1; possibly TRBD2 for D (6 bases). The CDR3 sequence is 16 residues long. V lost 2 bases and J 8 bases, leaving 19 bases between the germline ends. The V gene's germline CDR1 is MNHEY and CDR2 SVGEGT. The CDR3 reads CASSYRGGSSPDEQFF. CDR3 DNA sequence: TGTGCCAGCAGTTACCGTGGGGGGAGTTCCCCCGATGAGCAGTTCTTC.